This TCR beta chain was identified in a study of blood T cell repertoires in COVID-19 (dated by TCRdb to 2018 to 2021). Describing the broader study: The collaborator samples originated in the United States, Italy and Spain and spanned the acute and convalescent phases of COVID-19. The prospective study material was composed of cDNA or gDNA derived from T cells, B-cell-depleted T cells, or PBMCs. The dataset comprised deeply sampled blood TCRbeta repertoires from subjects exposed to, actively infected with, or recovered from COVID-19. The repertoires were released in a freely available public database meant as a resource for research on the immune response to SARS-CoV-2. The samples were drawn from the first 160 participants of the ongoing ImmuneRACE study and from under 1,500 subjects provided by 6 global collaborators. A de-identified subject ID, COVID-19 status, age in years and sex were almost always included in the sample metadata. Where available, HLA class I and class II types were taken from metadata supplied by the sample provider and were not determined by assay-based typing. The paper as a whole reports these results and caveats: How much clinical and demographic metadata was included differed by source and by participant, and the metadata was provided uncurated.

The immunoSEQ Assay, a bias-controlled multiplex PCR, was used to amplify TCRbeta CDR3 regions from genomic DNA. In the source study's methods: The number of nucleated cells in each sample was estimated by amplification of reference gene primers within the assay. To quantify the absolute abundance of each unique TCRbeta CDR3 rearrangement, sequence reads were collapsed and filtered. For each sample, productive Simpson clonality was calculated as the square root of Simpson's diversity index over productive rearrangements. As stored in TCRdb, this immuneACCESS dataset retains in-frame rearrangements with V and J assigned. A fraction of the clones does not appear; measured against another copy, unresolved V genes explain less than half of the discrepancy, and the remainder lacks a known reason. The V and J calls and the clone size are those of that table, but D and trimming were determined from the DNA. This sample holds 200,000 to 300,000 clones; over 75% were observed only once. The ten largest clones add up to 8.6% of the sample.

Each collaborating institution followed its own protocols to collect whole blood in K2EDTA tubes. For TCRbeta analysis, collaborators shipped samples in one of three forms: frozen whole blood, isolated PBMCs, or DNA extracted from either of those sample types. Points on this clone: There is no known antigen for this receptor. Base qualities were left out, and no much larger clone turns up one base away.

Taken from the germline V gene (reference sequence), the CDR1 and CDR2 loops are LNHDA and SQIVND. Relative to germline, V is missing 5 bases and J is missing 3 bases, with 3 bases of the junction outside any gene match. The CDR3 sequence holds 13 residues, the cysteine and phenylalanine included. Of all the DNA, just the CDR3 is kept, 39 bases in frame from base 1. The rearranged segments are TRBV19 and TRBJ2-5, with TRBD1 matching 7 junction bases. Material for sequencing was peripheral blood. The clonotype originates from a human donor in a cohort sampled during active COVID-19. The CDR3 sequence is CASSRDREETQYF. The DNA sequence is as follows: TGTGCCAGTAGTCGGGACAGAGAAGAGACCCAGTACTTC.